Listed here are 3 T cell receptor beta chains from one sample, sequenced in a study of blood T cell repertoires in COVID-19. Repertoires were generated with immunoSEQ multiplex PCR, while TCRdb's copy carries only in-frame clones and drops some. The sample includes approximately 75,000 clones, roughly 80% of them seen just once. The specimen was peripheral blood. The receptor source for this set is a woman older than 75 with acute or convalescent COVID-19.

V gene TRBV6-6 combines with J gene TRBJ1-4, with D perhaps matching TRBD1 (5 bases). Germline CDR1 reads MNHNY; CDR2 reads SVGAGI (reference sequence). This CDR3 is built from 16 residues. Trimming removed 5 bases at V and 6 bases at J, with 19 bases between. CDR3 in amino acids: CASSNQIQEDDEKLFF. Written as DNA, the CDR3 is TGTGCCAGCAGTAACCAAATACAGGAAGATGATGAAAAACTGTTTTTT.

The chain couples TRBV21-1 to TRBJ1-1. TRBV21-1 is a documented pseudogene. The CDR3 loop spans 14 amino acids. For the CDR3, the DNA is TGTGCCAGCAGCAAAAGTCCGGGGGGCACTGAAGCTTTCTTT. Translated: CASSKSPGGTEAFF.

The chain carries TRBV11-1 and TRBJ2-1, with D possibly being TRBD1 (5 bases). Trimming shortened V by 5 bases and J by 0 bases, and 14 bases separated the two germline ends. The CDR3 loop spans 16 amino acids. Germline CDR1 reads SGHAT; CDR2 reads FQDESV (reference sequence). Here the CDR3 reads CASSPRGSFSYNEQFF. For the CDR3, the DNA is TGTGCCAGCAGCCCAAGGGGCTCGTTCTCCTACAATGAGCAGTTCTTC.